This T cell receptor (beta chain) comes out of a study of cytomegalovirus exposure and HLA in healthy donors. The study, taken as a whole, reports: The authors listed some 160 TCR beta chains as cytomegalovirus-associated.

TCRdb keeps only in-frame clones here, not all; method: immunoSEQ multiplex PCR. The data contain over 150,000 clones, around 83% of them seen just once; the ten biggest clones take up 2% to 2.5%. In regard to this clone: As yet, its antigen is unknown.

Trimming took off 4 bases at V and 6 bases at J, with 9 bases between the two ends. The germline V gene encodes CDR1 SNHLY and CDR2 FYNNEI. The CDR3 has 12 residues. Sequencing used PBMCs. The rearrangement links TRBV2 to TRBJ1-1, with D unresolved. This TCR came from a human donor in good health. The CDR3 DNA is TGTGCCAGCAGTGGTGACATCGCTGAAGCTTTCTTT. Its protein product is CASSGDIAEAFF.